This T cell receptor (beta chain) was obtained from a study of T cell responses to AZD1222 COVID-19 vaccine. This table comes from immunoSEQ multiplex PCR, and its TCRdb copy is limited to in-frame clones, with some not included. The table includes about 170,000 clones, roughly 91% detected once. The CDR3 is 14 amino acids. Germline loops: CDR1 MNHEY, CDR2 SVGEGT. V shed 6 bases, J shed 0 bases, and the junction held 4 bases outside the gene matches. The source was peripheral blood, collected on day 0 of AZD1222 vaccination. This receptor was identified in an adult in good health. This chain uses TRBV6-2 or TRBV6-3 with TRBJ1-1, with 7 bases aligning to TRBD1. The CDR3 region is CASSSTGLNTEAFF. In DNA, the CDR3 is TGTGCCAGCAGCTCGACAGGGCTGAACACTGAAGCTTTCTTT.